In its sample, the clone carrying this TCR beta chain was seen a few times. The sample is drawn from a study of blood T cell repertoires in COVID-19. V shed 9 bases and J shed 7 bases, with 21 bases lying between them. The germline gives CDR1 LGHNT, CDR2 FRNRAP. The CDR3 has 15 amino acids. How the authors handled the data: For nucleated cells, counts were estimated from reference gene primer amplification. Here immunoSEQ multiplex PCR was the method, and the copy in TCRdb shows in-frame clones only, minus some. V and J calls and clone size are as listed in that table; D and trimming were resolved from the DNA. Seen here are more than 300,000 clones, under 85% observed once, and the top ten hold 5.1%.

The chain recombines TRBV12-5 with TRBJ1-4; maybe TRBD1 (5 bases). The sequence came from a woman in her fifties or sixties who had recovered from COVID-19. Specimen: PBMCs or T cells enriched from blood (not recorded which). CDR3 protein: CARNGTLDAGEKLFF. The CDR3 region has the DNA TGTGCTAGGAACGGGACTTTGGACGCGGGTGAAAAACTGTTTTTT.